Each of the 17 T cell receptor beta chains below was sequenced from the same sample in a study of T cells in Graves' hyperthyroidism and ophthalmopathy. The TCR beta CDR3 regions underwent amplification using RNA transcripts as the source. With the HTBI primer set, the TCR CDR3 went through a first round of RT-PCR. Each CDR3 protein is one row after TCRdb ran MiXCR on the multiplex PCR reads. The sample lists about 640,000 distinct CDR3 sequences, less than 25% seen once, with around a third in the top ten. The specimen was blood. The receptors here all came from a man aged 25 to 40 with Graves' ophthalmopathy.

This clonotype was counted between two and nine times. The rearrangement links TRBV5-4 to TRBJ2-1, with D tentatively TRBD1 or TRBD2 (5 bases each). This CDR3 has 14 residues. The germline gives CDR1 SGHNT, CDR2 YYREEE (reference sequence). The V end was cut by 7 bases, the J end by 1 base, with 12 bases between. The CDR3 nucleotides are TGTGCCAGCCTGGGGGACGGTTCCTACAATGAGCAGTTCTTC. This encodes CASLGDGSYNEQFF.

Details on this clonotype: Likely a read error: the CDR3 ends without its conserved phenylalanine or tryptophan. This sequence joins TRBV18 and TRBJ1-1; TRBD1 is a possible D gene (5 bases). The CDR3 consists of 12 residues. Germline CDR1 and CDR2: KGHSH and LQKENI. V shed 6 bases and J shed 5 bases, with 10 bases lying between them. CDR3 protein: CASSQGVTEAFL. CDR3 sequence (DNA): TGTGCCAGCTCTCAAGGGGTTACTGAAGCTTTCCTT.

The chain uses TRBV5-4 and TRBJ2-3; D not resolved. The V and J ends lost 2 bases and 0 bases respectively, with 7 bases between them. This CDR3 is built from 14 residues. Germline V CDR1 and CDR2: SGHNT, YYREEE (reference sequence). CDR3 nucleotides: TGTGCCAGCAGCTTTTGGTACAGCACAGATACGCAGTATTTT. Protein product: CASSFWYSTDTQYF.

As to this clonotype: At one boundary the junction diverges from the germline segment, which might be a read error. The chain links TRBV13 to TRBJ1-1; D possibly corresponds to TRBD1 (6 bases). CDR1 PRHDT and CDR2 FYEKMQ come from the germline V gene (reference sequence). There are 15 residues in the CDR3. DNA of the CDR3: TGCGCCAGCAGCTTGCCCGGGGGCCCGAACACTGAAGCTTTCTTT. Translating it yields CASSLPGGPNTEAFF.

In regard to this clonotype: One end of the junction does not line up with germline, which may come from a read error. The genes are TRBV20-1 and TRBJ2-1, with no clear D. Germline CDR1 DFQATT, CDR2 SNEGSKA (reference sequence). The CDR3 extends over 13 amino acids. The CDR3: CSASGRLNNEQSF. CDR3 sequence (DNA): TGCAGTGCTAGCGGACGGCTGAACAATGAGCAGTCCTTC.

This clonotype was seen only a few times. The gene calls are TRBV27 and TRBJ1-4; 9 nucleotides agree with TRBD1. Unmatched junction bases numbered 11, after V lost 5 bases and J lost 7 bases. CDR3 length: 16 residues. Germline V gene sequence: CDR1 MNHEY, CDR2 SMNVEV (reference sequence). Written as DNA, the CDR3 is TGTGCCAGCAGTACGCAGGGACAGGGCTGGGGTGAAAAACTGTTTTTT. Translated, it gives CASSTQGQGWGEKLFF.

This clonotype occurred a few times. The CDR3 bases are TGTGCCAGCATAGGGGGCCTCTCCTACGAGCAGTACTTC. Its translation: CASIGGLSYEQYF. This chain uses TRBV28 with TRBJ2-7, with 7 bases fitting TRBD1. Germline CDR1 reads MDHEN; CDR2 reads SYDVKM. The CDR3 has 13 residues. With 7 bases clipped from V and 0 bases from J, the junction kept 3 bases outside the gene matches.

This sequence joins TRBV4-2 and TRBJ1-5, with TRBD1 matching 7 bases. This CDR3 spans 15 amino acids. The V segment lost 0 bases and the J segment 5 bases; nucleotides outside the gene matches: 4. Germline lookup yields CDR1 LGHNA and CDR2 YNFKEQ. The CDR3 reads CASSQEVRGDQPQHF. The CDR3 DNA is TGTGCCAGCAGCCAAGAGGTCAGGGGGGATCAGCCCCAGCATTTT.

This clonotype was observed a handful of times. In DNA, the CDR3 is TGTGCCAGTAGTACCCGACAGTTTTATAGCAATCAGCCCCAGCATTTT. Translated, it gives CASSTRQFYSNQPQHF. The gene calls are TRBV19 and TRBJ1-5; D is possibly TRBD1 (5 bases). Germline V gene data show CDR1 as LNHDA and CDR2 as SQIVND (reference sequence). Trimming took 4 bases from V and 0 from J, leaving 13 bases between them. The CDR3 has 16 residues.

V and J are TRBV12-3 or TRBV12-4 and TRBJ2-1; D is perhaps TRBD2 (7 bases). V dropped 6 bases and J dropped 2 bases, with 17 bases sitting between them. The CDR3 is 16 amino acids. In DNA form, the CDR3 reads TGTGCCAGCAGCTCCGGCGGGGGCTTAACCTACAATGAGCAGTTCTTC. Translating it yields CASSSGGGLTYNEQFF.

In this sample, this clonotype turned up a few times. This chain links TRBV4-3 with TRBJ2-1, with TRBD1 matching over 9 bases. After removal of 0 bases from V and 6 bases from J, the junction contained 9 bases not matched to a gene. Germline V CDR1 and CDR2: LGHNA, YSLEER. The CDR3 covers 17 residues. In DNA form, the CDR3 reads TGCGCCAGCAGCCAAGACTCTTGGGGACAGGGTGGCAATGAGCAGTTCTTC. Its translation is CASSQDSWGQGGNEQFF.

The gene calls are TRBV7-6 and TRBJ2-1; 10 bases match TRBD2. CDR1 and CDR2 from the germline V gene are SGHVS and FNYEAQ. This CDR3 has 15 residues. V lost 3 bases, J lost 4 bases, and 3 bases stayed unmatched. The CDR3 nucleotides are TGTGCCAGCAGCTTGAAGCGGGAGGGATACAATGAGCAGTTCTTC. Translated, it gives CASSLKREGYNEQFF.

This clonotype has ten or more counts. The chain carries TRBV7-9 and TRBJ1-4, with 10 bases lining up with TRBD1. The V segment lost 5 bases and the J segment 4 bases; nucleotides outside the gene matches: 1. The CDR3 contains 14 residues. Germline CDR1 reads SEHNR; CDR2 reads FQNEAQ (reference sequence). The CDR3 loop reads CASSRDRGNEKLFF. CDR3 nucleotides: TGTGCCAGCAGCCGGGACAGGGGTAATGAAAAACTGTTTTTT.

V usage is TRBV27 and J usage is TRBJ1-2; 9 bases match TRBD1. V was clipped by 2 bases and J by 12 bases; unmatched bases: 16. The CDR3 sequence is 16 residues long. Germline V CDR1 and CDR2: MNHEY, SMNVEV (reference sequence). The CDR3 nucleotides are TGTGCCAGCAGTTTAGCTTCCCGGGACAGGGAGACAGCCAACACCTTC. As protein: CASSLASRDRETANTF.

As to this clonotype: A junction boundary mismatches the germline segment, possibly from a read error. The genes are TRBV27 and TRBJ2-1; D is possibly TRBD2 (6 bases). The CDR3 totals 15 residues. CDR1 is MNHEY, CDR2 SMNVEV, per germline (reference sequence). CDR3 sequence: CASSLSRGSGNGQFF. The CDR3 bases are TGTGCCAGCAGTTTATCCCGGGGGAGTGGTAATGGGCAGTTCTTC.

This clonotype was recorded at least ten times. The V and J genes are TRBV6-1 and TRBJ2-7, with 9 bases identical to TRBD1. V was pared by 6 bases and J by 5 bases, with 8 bases of the junction left unmatched. This CDR3 is 14 amino acids long. Germline loops: CDR1 MNHNS, CDR2 SASEGT. As DNA, the CDR3 is TGTGCCAGCAGCCCCGGGACAGGGATTCACGAGCAGTACTTC. It specifies CASSPGTGIHEQYF.

The sample holds many counts of this clonotype. The chain carries TRBV12-3 or TRBV12-4 and TRBJ1-1; 7 bases match TRBD1. The CDR3 loop spans 15 amino acids. J lost 0 bases, V lost 6 bases, and 7 bases had no gene match. CDR3 nucleotides: TGTGCCAGCAGCCGTCAGGGGGGAATGAACACTGAAGCTTTCTTT. It yields the protein CASSRQGGMNTEAFF.